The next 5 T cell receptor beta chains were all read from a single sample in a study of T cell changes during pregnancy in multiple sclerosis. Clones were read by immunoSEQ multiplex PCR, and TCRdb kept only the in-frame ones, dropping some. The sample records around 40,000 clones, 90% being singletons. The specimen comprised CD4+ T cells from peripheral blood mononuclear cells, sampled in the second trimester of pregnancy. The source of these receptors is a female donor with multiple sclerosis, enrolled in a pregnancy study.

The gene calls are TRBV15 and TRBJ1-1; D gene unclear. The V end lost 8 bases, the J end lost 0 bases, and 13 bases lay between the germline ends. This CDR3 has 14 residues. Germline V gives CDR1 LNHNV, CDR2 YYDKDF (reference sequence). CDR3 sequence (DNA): TGTGCCACCGGGAGGGAAACAATGAACACTGAAGCTTTCTTT. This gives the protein CATGRETMNTEAFF.

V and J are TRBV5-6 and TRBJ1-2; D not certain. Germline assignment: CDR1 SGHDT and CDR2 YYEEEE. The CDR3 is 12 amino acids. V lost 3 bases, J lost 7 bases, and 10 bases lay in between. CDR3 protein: CASSSFPRGYTF. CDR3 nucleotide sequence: TGTGCCAGCAGCTCCTTTCCGCGTGGCTACACCTTC. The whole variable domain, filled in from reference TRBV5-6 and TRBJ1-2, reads DAGVTQSPTHLIKTRGQQVTLRCSPKSGHDTVSWYQQALGQGPQFIFQYYEEEERQRGNFPDRFSGHQFPNYSSELNVNALLLGDSALYLCASSSFPRGYTFGSGTRLTVV.

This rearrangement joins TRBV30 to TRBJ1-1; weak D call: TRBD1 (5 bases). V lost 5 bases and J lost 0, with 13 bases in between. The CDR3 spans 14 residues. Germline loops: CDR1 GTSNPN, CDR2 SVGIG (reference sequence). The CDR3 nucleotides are TGTGCCTGGGGGGGGGACGGAATGAACACTGAAGCTTTCTTT. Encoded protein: CAWGGDGMNTEAFF.

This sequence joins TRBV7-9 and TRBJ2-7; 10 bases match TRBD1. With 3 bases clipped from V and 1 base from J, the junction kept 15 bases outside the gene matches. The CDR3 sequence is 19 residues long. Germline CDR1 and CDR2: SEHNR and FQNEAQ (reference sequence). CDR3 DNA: TGTGCCAGCAGCTTTCTTCCGCCAAAGGGACAGGGGAGGTCCTACGAGCAGTACTTC. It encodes CASSFLPPKGQGRSYEQYF.

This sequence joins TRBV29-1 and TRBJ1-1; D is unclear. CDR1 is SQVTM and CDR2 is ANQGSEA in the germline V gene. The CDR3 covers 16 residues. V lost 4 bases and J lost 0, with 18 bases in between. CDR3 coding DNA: TGCAGCGTTGTTCCCGGGGATAGGCTCTTGAACACTGAAGCTTTCTTT. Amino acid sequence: CSVVPGDRLLNTEAFF. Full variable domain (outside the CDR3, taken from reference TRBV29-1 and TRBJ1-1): SAVISQKPSRDICQRGTSLTIQCQVDSQVTMMFWYRQQPGQSLTLIATANQGSEATYESGFVIDKFPISRPNLTFSTLTVSNMSPEDSSIYLCSVVPGDRLLNTEAFFGQGTRLTVV.